These T cell receptor beta chains were read from a single sample in a study of CD8 T cells in Susac syndrome. TCRdb re-called the immunoSEQ multiplex PCR reads with MiXCR, one entry per CDR3 protein. The table has about 190,000 distinct CDR3 sequences, over 90% seen once; the top ten hold around 0.15%. The sequencing sample was made of CD8+ T cells from PBMCs. The receptors derive from a human donor with Susac syndrome. Both conserved end residues are part of each CDR3. Fields, in order: clone size, CDR3 length, D gene, J gene, V gene, CDR3 protein, CDR3 DNA. A D gene is named only where the DNA matches it firmly. Size tells how often a clone was seen (once, few, many) or the class of an expanded clone, and some rows leave it out.

size: .; length: 12; D: .; J: TRBJ2-5; V: TRBV14; CDR3: CASSQSTSERYF; DNA: TGTGCCAGCAGCCAAAGTACGTCGGAGCGGTACTTC
size: .; length: 14; D: TRBD1; J: TRBJ1-2; V: TRBV7-9; CDR3: CASSGGQGAYGYTF; DNA: TGTGCCAGCAGCGGGGGTCAGGGGGCCTACGGCTACACCTTC
size: once; length: 16; D: .; J: TRBJ2-7; V: TRBV20-1; CDR3: CSARVNVATADYEQYF; DNA: TGCAGTGCTAGAGTCAATGTCGCTACAGCCGACTACGAGCAGTACTTC
size: once; length: 13; D: .; J: TRBJ1-5; V: TRBV20-1; CDR3: CSASRDHNQPQHF; DNA: TGCAGTGCTAGCCGGGACCACAATCAGCCCCAGCATTTT
size: .; length: 15; D: TRBD1; J: TRBJ1-6; V: TRBV7-9; CDR3: CASSNTGDGNSPLHF; DNA: TGTGCCAGCAGCAATACAGGGGACGGGAATTCACCCCTCCACTTT
size: .; length: 15; D: .; J: TRBJ2-1; V: TRBV9; CDR3: CASSVAESSYNEQFF; DNA: TGTGCCAGCAGCGTAGCGGAGAGCTCCTACAATGAGCAGTTCTTC
size: .; length: 16; D: TRBD2; J: TRBJ2-1; V: TRBV12-3/TRBV12-4; CDR3: CASSRTSGTRSDEQFF; DNA: TGTGCCAGCAGCCGGACTAGCGGGACTAGGTCGGATGAGCAGTTCTTC
size: .; length: 19; D: TRBD1; J: TRBJ1-5; V: TRBV28; CDR3: CASSSKTPGQRFSNQPQHF; DNA: TGTGCCAGCAGTTCCAAAACTCCGGGACAGAGGTTTAGCAATCAGCCCCAGCATTTT
size: .; length: 15; D: .; J: TRBJ2-5; V: TRBV6-5; CDR3: CASSSLPTASETQYF; DNA: TGTGCCAGCAGTTCCCTTCCGACGGCGTCGGAGACCCAGTACTTC
size: .; length: 15; D: TRBD2; J: TRBJ2-7; V: TRBV5-8; CDR3: CASSSPGLAVYEQYF; DNA: TGTGCCAGCAGCTCCCCGGGACTAGCGGTATACGAGCAGTACTTC
size: .; length: 15; D: .; J: TRBJ2-3; V: TRBV6-5; CDR3: CASSFQGYSTDTQYF; DNA: TGTGCCAGCAGTTTTCAGGGGTATAGCACAGATACGCAGTATTTT
size: .; length: 13; D: .; J: TRBJ1-6; V: TRBV13; CDR3: CASSKPHNSPLHF; DNA: TGTGCCAGCAGCAAACCGCATAATTCACCCCTCCACTTT
size: once; length: 14; D: TRBD2; J: TRBJ2-5; V: TRBV6-2/TRBV6-3; CDR3: CASLGSGGQETQYF; DNA: TGTGCCAGCCTGGGGAGCGGGGGCCAAGAGACCCAGTACTTC
size: .; length: 15; D: .; J: TRBJ1-1; V: TRBV3-1; CDR3: CASSHPGQGKWRAFF; DNA: TGTGCCAGCAGCCACCCGGGGCAAGGGAAATGGAGAGCTTTCTTT
size: .; length: 17; D: .; J: TRBJ2-7; V: TRBV27; CDR3: CASSFSRSGVIRYEQYF; DNA: TGTGCCAGCAGTTTTTCCCGGTCAGGGGTGATTCGCTACGAGCAGTACTTC